The T cell receptor beta chain described here comes from a study of identifying expanded T cells in peripheral blood (dated 2019 in TCRdb). About the investigation overall: Separate aliquots of the same genomic DNA pool were sequenced to produce technical replicates, and four replicates were compared in pairs.

The investigation overall reported the following: Between technical replicates the binomial model flagged 1 to 1.5 differentially abundant clones, whereas over approximately two weeks the binomial model flagged about 16.4 and over roughly four weeks roughly 20. The authors expected biological variance in healthy repertoires might increase further over much longer intervals such as months to years. Across all healthy-donor time intervals, the beta-binomial model significantly lowered both the number of clones called differentially abundant and the false-positive rate. In all healthy donors, the variance in clone template counts between samples taken 2 to 3 weeks apart rose significantly as total template count increased.

No immune events, such as infections, were documented for the healthy donors during the collection period. Time-dependent variance in a beta-binomial model of T-cell clone differential abundance was calibrated using healthy-donor blood repertoires as a training cohort. The training cohort comprised about ten healthy donors, 3 female and 7 male. An age range of roughly 25 to 65 years, with an average of about 45 years, was recorded for the donors. Whole blood was collected from each healthy donor at three time points spaced about two weeks apart and obtained from a commercial supplier. For immunosequencing, genomic DNA was extracted from whole blood that had not been sorted. Details on this clone: Its antigen remains undetermined. Base quality data are lacking; no much larger clone is found one base away.

Here V drops 1 base and J drops 3 bases, and the junction holds 4 bases not matched to any gene. CDR1 and CDR2 (PRHDT, FYEKMQ) derive from the germline V gene (reference sequence). The CDR3, from cysteine to phenylalanine, totals 15 residues. The CDR3 DNA has 45 bases and is translated from base 1. TCRbeta CDR3 regions were profiled with the immunoSEQ Assay using bias-controlled multiplex PCR amplification of genomic DNA. For the original study's pipeline: The absolute abundance of each unique TCRbeta CDR3 region was quantified after sequences were collapsed and filtered. Two models were used to test differential abundance: a binomial model (Fisher-equivalent) and a beta-binomial model that adds time-dependent variance fitted from healthy donors. Any clone with fewer than 5 combined templates was excluded, and a clone was called differentially abundant if its Benjamini-Hochberg FDR was below 0.01. In the beta-binomial model, variance was expressed as a function of the total template count across the two samples, in the form v = (b*log(k)+a)^2. TCRdb holds this immuneACCESS table with in-frame rearrangements only. Some clones are missing; in checked studies, unresolved V genes explain under half, and the rest has no known cause. The V and J calls and clone size come from that table; D and trimming were worked out from the DNA. The sample profile shows approximately 75,000 clones; 90% of them were found once. 3% to 4% of the sample goes to the ten largest clones.

The sample comprised blood. This TCR was recovered from a person aged 18 to 70 in good health. The chain employs TRBV13 and TRBJ2-5, with 8 bases in between that match TRBD2. The DNA is as follows: TGTGCCAGCAGCTTAGCGGGGGGGCCAAAAGAGACCCAGTACTTC. Translated, this is CASSLAGGPKETQYF.